Reported below is one T cell receptor beta chain. This CDR3 contains 16 residues. V shed 1 base, J shed 7 bases, and the junction held 8 bases outside the gene matches. Germline V gives CDR1 SNHLY, CDR2 FYNNEI. The sample belongs to a study of blood T cell repertoires in COVID-19. Clinical histories supplied by participants themselves formed the basis of cohort assignment. Clones were read by immunoSEQ multiplex PCR, and TCRdb kept only the in-frame ones, dropping some. Among 350,000 to 400,000 clones listed, more than 75% were seen once. This sequence originates from a woman aged 18-29 years who had recovered from COVID-19. The sequenced sample was PBMCs or T cells enriched from blood (not recorded which). The chain couples TRBV2 to TRBJ1-4; the match to TRBD1 covers 8 bases. Here the CDR3 DNA reads TGTGCCAGCAGTGAAGAGGCGGCAGGGGGCAGTGAAAAACTGTTTTTT. Its protein is CASSEEAAGGSEKLFF.